A selection of T cell receptor beta chains follows, all from one sample in a study of blood T cells in healthy people across ages. TCRdb itself ran the 5' RACE reads through MiXCR, one entry per CDR3 protein. Counted here are around 790,000 distinct CDR3 sequences, around 43% occurring once; the ten biggest clones make up roughly 19%. Specimen: blood. These receptor sequences come from a man aged 55 to 70 in good health. CDR3s include the opening cysteine and the closing phenylalanine or tryptophan.

TRBV5-6,TRBJ2-5,CASNIGGETQYF
TRBV5-1,TRBJ2-1,CASSVVQGDSEQFF
TRBV12-3/TRBV12-4,TRBJ1-5,CASSFILTEQPQHF
TRBV25-1,TRBJ1-4,CACSEGGGQGGKLFF
TRBV10-3,TRBJ2-5,CAISESTGRAGETQYF
TRBV6-2/TRBV6-3,TRBJ2-4,CASSYGDIAKNIQYF
TRBV20-1,TRBJ2-5,CSARPPPGLAGWGGETQYF
TRBV7-2,TRBJ2-7,CASMGQGFSYEQYF
TRBV7-2,TRBJ2-3,CASSQKRAVGLADTQYF
TRBV7-9,TRBJ2-7,CASSFLGRGVSYEQYF
TRBV7-2,TRBJ2-2,CASSRQDGLAGARNTGELFF
TRBV9,TRBJ1-1,CASSVEGDSEAFF
TRBV20-1,TRBJ2-1,CSARERGGLYNEQFF